These 32 T cell receptor beta chains came from one sample sequenced in a study of regulatory T cells in long-lasting Graves disease. Time point reported: persistent/refractory GD, antithyroid drugs over 5 years with positive TRAb. Following extraction of RNA from PBMCs, that RNA was used to make the TCR library. Building the TCR beta libraries relied on iRepertoire HTBI primers, and CDR3 regions underwent Arm-PCR. From the multiplex PCR reads, TCRdb called clonotypes with MiXCR, one entry per CDR3 protein. The repertoire consists of 390,000 or so distinct CDR3 sequences, with more than 20% occurring once and the leading ten covering roughly a quarter. The sequencing used peripheral blood mononuclear cells (PBMCs), collected when the disease was refractory, from a patient treated with antithyroid drugs. These receptors all stem from a woman in her 40s with Graves disease.

This clonotype was counted ten times or more. J is TRBJ2-5 and V is TRBV12-3 or TRBV12-4; perhaps TRBD2 as D (6 bases). Deletions cut 4 bases from V and 5 bases from J, with 17 bases between. The CDR3 is 15 residues long. CDR3 coding DNA: TGTGCCAGCAGTTGGGACGGGAGCACTTGGGAGACCCAGTACTTC. Protein: CASSWDGSTWETQYF.

This clonotype occurred many times. This chain uses TRBV15 with TRBJ2-2; TRBD2 agrees at 11 bases. Germline V gene sequence: CDR1 LNHNV, CDR2 YYDKDF (reference sequence). The CDR3 is 17 residues long. The V segment lost 0 bases and the J segment 2 bases; nucleotides outside the gene matches: 2. The chain's CDR3 is CATSRDRLAGNTGELFF. The CDR3 bases are TGTGCCACCAGCAGAGATCGACTAGCGGGAAACACCGGGGAGCTGTTTTTT. Full variable domain (missing parts from reference TRBV15 and TRBJ2-2): DAMVIQNPRYQVTQFGKPVTLSCSQTLNHNVMYWYQQKSSQAPKLLFHYYDKDFNNEADTPDNFQSRRPNTSFCFLDIRSPGLGDTAMYLCATSRDRLAGNTGELFFGEGSRLTVL.

This clonotype was seen repeatedly, ten times or more. This chain links TRBV6-1 with TRBJ2-5; D is perhaps TRBD2 (5 bases). V shed 10 bases and J shed 6 bases, with 18 bases lying between them. This CDR3 is built from 13 residues. The germline CDR1 and CDR2 sequences are MNHNS and SASEGT. CDR3 residues: CATYWTGSQTQYF. The DNA for the CDR3 is TGTGCCACCTACTGGACTGGAAGTCAGACCCAGTACTTC.

This clonotype has a count of ten or more. The chain couples TRBV28 to TRBJ2-5, with D perhaps TRBD2 (6 bases). CDR1 MDHEN and CDR2 SYDVKM come from the germline V gene. This CDR3 has 15 amino acids. V was clipped by 0 bases and J by 5 bases, with 13 bases between them. This CDR3 reads CASSLWGRAGETQYF. Written as DNA, the CDR3 is TGTGCCAGCAGTTTATGGGGCAGGGCGGGGGAGACCCAGTACTTC.

The chain has TRBV6-1 and TRBJ2-5; no definite D call. The CDR3 extends over 13 amino acids. V dropped 4 bases and J dropped 4 bases, with 10 bases sitting between them. Germline-derived CDR1 and CDR2 are MNHNS and SASEGT. The chain's CDR3 is CASSGVVRETQYF. The CDR3 DNA reads TGTGCCAGCAGTGGGGTGGTTAGAGAGACCCAGTACTTC.

This clonotype was counted at least ten times. The chain employs TRBV6-5 and TRBJ1-1, with a tentative D call TRBD1 (5 bases). Trimming took 4 bases from V and 1 from J, leaving 10 bases between them. The CDR3 spans 14 residues. Germline-derived CDR1 and CDR2 are MNHEY and SVGAGI. In nucleotides, the CDR3 is TGTGCCAGCAGTTCATCTCAGGGGAACACTGAAGCTTTCTTT. Translating gives CASSSSQGNTEAFF.

The chain uses TRBV5-4 and TRBJ2-6; no clear D gene. There are 14 residues in the CDR3. From germline, CDR1 is SGHNT and CDR2 YYREEE (reference sequence). V gave up 7 bases and J gave up 0 bases, with 8 bases separating them. The DNA of the CDR3 is TGTGCCAGCCGACGGATCTCTGGGGCCAACGTCCTGACTTTC. This sequence encodes CASRRISGANVLTF.

The sample holds one count of this clonotype. This rearrangement joins TRBV7-9 to TRBJ1-1; D gene ambiguous. The length of the CDR3 is 13 residues. Deletions cut 4 bases from V and 4 bases from J, with 10 bases between. Per the germline V gene, CDR1 is SEHNR and CDR2 is FQNEAQ (reference sequence). The CDR3 reads CASSSVFVTEAFF. The CDR3 DNA follows: TGTGCCAGCAGCTCCGTTTTTGTCACTGAAGCTTTCTTT.

With regard to this clonotype: The junction shows a germline mismatch at one end, possibly a read error. The chain combines TRBV7-9 with TRBJ1-4; TRBD1 aligns across 9 bases. Germline loops: CDR1 SEHNR, CDR2 FQNEAQ (reference sequence). This CDR3 region has 15 residues. In DNA, the CDR3 is TGTGCCAGCAGCATAGCCGGGACAGGGAATGAAAAACTGTTTTTT. This encodes CASSIAGTGNEKLFF.

This chain connects TRBV15 to TRBJ2-7; D gene uncertain. Trimming pared 0 bases from V and 4 bases from J, leaving 7 bases between. Looked up from germline, CDR1 is LNHNV and CDR2 is YYDKDF (reference sequence). This CDR3 spans 13 amino acids. The chain's CDR3 is CATSRDHQYEQYF. DNA for the CDR3: TGTGCCACCAGCAGAGATCACCAATACGAGCAGTACTTC.

The table lists this clonotype with many counts. The J gene is TRBJ1-1, the V gene TRBV5-1; tentatively, D is TRBD1 (5 bases). The ends were cut back, 1 base at V and 7 bases at J, with 14 bases in the middle. This CDR3 is 14 amino acids long. Germline lookup yields CDR1 SGHRS and CDR2 YFSETQ. In DNA, the CDR3 is TGCGCCAGCAGCTTGACCTTTGGGGCGAATGAAGCTTTCTTT. Translated, it gives CASSLTFGANEAFF.

Many counts were recorded for this clonotype. This chain links TRBV28 with TRBJ2-5; TRBD2 matches 7 bases. Germline lookup yields CDR1 MDHEN and CDR2 SYDVKM. The CDR3 has 15 residues. V shed 3 bases and J 5 bases; nucleotides not matched to a gene: 9. The DNA for the CDR3 is TGTGCCAGCAGTTTTCTTACGGGACTACGGGAGACCCAGTACTTC. The encoded protein is CASSFLTGLRETQYF.

There are many counts of this clonotype. The chain is built from TRBV12-3 or TRBV12-4 and TRBJ2-5, with D tentatively TRBD1 or TRBD2 (5 bases each). Trimming stripped 6 bases from V and 6 bases from J, with 17 bases between. The CDR3 extends over 14 amino acids. The CDR3 DNA sequence: TGTGCCAGCAGAGACCTCGGGGCCAACCAGACCCAGTACTTC. It translates to CASRDLGANQTQYF.

This clonotype was counted many times. The chain couples TRBV11-2 to TRBJ2-5; 9 positions agree with TRBD1. CDR1 and CDR2 from the germline V gene are SGHAT and FQNNGV. This CDR3 spans 16 amino acids. The junction had 5 bases not matched to a gene; V was cut back by 1 base and J by 2 bases. In DNA, the CDR3 is TGTGCCAGCAGCTTAGCCGGGGGACAGGGTCAAGAGACCCAGTACTTC. Amino acid sequence: CASSLAGGQGQETQYF.

There are many counts of this clonotype. The V and J genes are TRBV6-1 and TRBJ1-1; TRBD1 agrees at 11 bases. CDR3 length equals 16 residues. Trimming cost V 5 bases and J 6 bases; bases outside gene matches: 11. Germline CDR1 reads MNHNS; CDR2 reads SASEGT. The chain's CDR3 is CASSTPRTGGASEAFF. As DNA, the CDR3 is TGTGCCAGCAGTACTCCGAGGACAGGGGGCGCTTCTGAAGCTTTCTTT.

This clonotype appeared many times. The rearrangement joins TRBV2 to TRBJ1-1; D is unresolved. The germline V gene encodes CDR1 SNHLY and CDR2 FYNNEI. Trimming took off 5 bases at V and 5 bases at J, with 9 bases between the two ends. This CDR3 has 12 amino acids. CDR3 loop: CASSLSGTEAFF. Written as DNA, the CDR3 is TGTGCCAGCAGTTTGTCGGGTACTGAAGCTTTCTTT.

The chain links TRBV29-1 to TRBJ1-4, with a weak D call TRBD1 (5 bases). Trimming took off 1 base at V and 5 bases at J, with 11 bases between the two ends. The germline V gene has CDR1 SQVTM and CDR2 ANQGSEA. CDR3 length: 14 residues. CDR3 amino acids: CSVEVRRGNEKLFF. The DNA of the CDR3 is TGCAGCGTTGAAGTAAGAAGGGGAAATGAAAAACTGTTTTTT.

This chain uses TRBV28 with TRBJ2-6, with 7 bases that match TRBD1. The V gene's germline CDR1 is MDHEN and CDR2 SYDVKM. Trimming took 3 bases from V and 2 from J; bases not matched to a gene: 4. The CDR3 totals 16 residues. The CDR3 sequence: CASSFSDRAGANVLTF. In DNA form, the CDR3 reads TGTGCCAGCAGTTTCTCCGACAGGGCTGGGGCCAACGTCCTGACTTTC.

The table lists this clonotype with many counts. The chain has TRBV12-3 or TRBV12-4 and TRBJ2-4; a possible D gene is TRBD2 (6 bases). This CDR3 spans 17 amino acids. Trimming stripped 7 bases from V and 1 base from J, with 20 bases between. The CDR3 coding sequence is TGTGCCAGCACTTTTAGGGGATGGGGGGAGGCCAAAAACATTCAGTACTTC. Translated: CASTFRGWGEAKNIQYF.

Comment on this clonotype: An end of the junction differs from the germline gene, which may be a read error. The chain is built from TRBV2 and TRBJ2-7; no firm D call. Germline lookup yields CDR1 SNHLY and CDR2 FYNNEI. This CDR3 is built from 13 residues. CDR3 sequence (DNA): TGTGTCAGCAGTCCTGGACCCCCCTACGAGCAGTACTTC. Translated, it gives CVSSPGPPYEQYF.

This clonotype was seen ten or more times. The chain's CDR3 is CASSEFGTGGGSPLHF. CDR3 nucleotide sequence: TGTGCCAGCAGTGAATTCGGGACAGGAGGGGGTTCACCCCTCCACTTT. This sequence joins TRBV27 and TRBJ1-6, with 8 nucleotides matching TRBD1. This CDR3 spans 16 amino acids. V trimming: 5 bases; J trimming: 9 bases; junction bases outside the gene matches: 12. Germline CDR1 and CDR2: MNHEY and SMNVEV (reference sequence).

This clonotype was seen a handful of times. The chain carries TRBV28 and TRBJ1-6; TRBD1 matches 8 bases. The CDR3 has 15 amino acids. The V gene end was trimmed by 5 bases and the J gene end by 7 bases; junction bases not matched to a gene: 7. Germline-derived CDR1 and CDR2 are MDHEN and SYDVKM. The DNA for the CDR3 is TGTGCCAGCAGTGAGGGGCCAGGGGGCAATTCACCCCTCCACTTT. Its translation: CASSEGPGGNSPLHF.

This clonotype has a handful of counts. CDR3 sequence reads: CASRQGPYTGELFF. Written as DNA, the CDR3 is TGTGCCAGCAGACAAGGACCGTACACCGGGGAGCTGTTTTTT. The V gene is TRBV2, the J gene TRBJ2-2; D is unclear. The CDR3 runs to 14 residues. Trimming shortened V by 6 bases and J by 3 bases, and 11 bases separated the two germline ends. Germline loops: CDR1 SNHLY, CDR2 FYNNEI.

V gene TRBV9 combines with J gene TRBJ2-1; 14 bases align to TRBD2. The germline CDR1 and CDR2 sequences are SGDLS and YYNGEE. The CDR3 consists of 15 residues. With 3 bases clipped from V and 9 bases from J, the junction kept 5 bases outside the gene matches. CDR3 DNA sequence: TGTGCCAGCAGCGGGGGACTAGCGGGAGTAACTGAGCAGTTCTTC. Its protein product is CASSGGLAGVTEQFF.

This clonotype was seen at least ten times. V usage is TRBV7-2 and J usage is TRBJ2-7, with TRBD1 matching 8 bases. CDR1 is SGHTA and CDR2 is FQGNSA in the germline V gene. This CDR3 is built from 15 residues. V gave up 4 bases and J gave up 7 bases; unmatched junction bases: 12. The CDR3 bases are TGTGCCAGCAGCTCGGATGACAGGGGTATGGGGGAGCAGTACTTC. Translated, it gives CASSSDDRGMGEQYF.

This clonotype was seen many times. The chain uses TRBV20-1 and TRBJ2-7, with 9 bases lining up with TRBD1. Germline V gene sequence: CDR1 DFQATT, CDR2 SNEGSKA (reference sequence). Trimming removed 2 bases from V and 2 bases from J; junction bases left unmatched: 4. The CDR3 spans 14 residues. For the CDR3, the DNA is TGCAGTGCTAGAAGAGGACAGGGGACCTACGAGCAGTACTTC. Protein product: CSARRGQGTYEQYF.

Ten or more counts support this clonotype. The CDR3 region has the DNA TGTGCCAGCAGGCCCAGGGGGGCAGTTGACACCGGGGAGCTGTTTTTT. Translated, it gives CASRPRGAVDTGELFF. The chain carries TRBV11-1 and TRBJ2-2; D might be TRBD1 (7 bases). The V and J ends lost 6 bases and 3 bases respectively, with 17 bases between them. This CDR3 is 16 amino acids long. Germline-derived CDR1 and CDR2 are SGHAT and FQDESV (reference sequence).

The genes are TRBV29-1 and TRBJ2-3, with D unresolved. This CDR3 has 14 amino acids. Germline values: CDR1 SQVTM, CDR2 ANQGSEA. Trimming cost V 5 bases and J 2 bases, with 14 bases left between them. CDR3 bases: TGCAGCGTTCGGGCGGTACCTATCACAGATACGCAGTATTTT. Translating it yields CSVRAVPITDTQYF.

The chain has TRBV2 and TRBJ2-2, with 9 bases aligning to TRBD2. Germline V gene data show CDR1 as SNHLY and CDR2 as FYNNEI. The junction had 6 bases not matched to a gene; V was cut back by 4 bases and J by 0 bases. The CDR3 has 17 residues. The CDR3 here is CASSGPSSGANTGELFF. In nucleotides, the CDR3 is TGTGCCAGCAGTGGGCCTTCTAGCGGGGCGAACACCGGGGAGCTGTTTTTT.

V is TRBV12-5 and J is TRBJ2-5; 7 nucleotides line up with TRBD2. V shed 3 bases, J shed 2 bases, and the junction held 3 bases outside the gene matches. Germline V gene sequence: CDR1 LGHNT, CDR2 FRNRAP. CDR3 length: 14 residues. The CDR3 loop reads CASGFSGTQETQYF. CDR3 bases: TGTGCTAGTGGTTTCAGCGGGACTCAAGAGACCCAGTACTTC.

The genes are TRBV9 and TRBJ2-6, with TRBD1 matching over 7 bases. J gave up 0 bases and V 4 bases, and 10 bases lay outside the gene matches. Germline V lookup: CDR1 SGDLS, CDR2 YYNGEE. The CDR3 extends over 18 amino acids. CDR3 in amino acids: CASSLQTGPSSGANVLTF. In DNA, the CDR3 is TGTGCCAGCAGCCTTCAGACAGGGCCGAGCTCTGGGGCCAACGTCCTGACTTTC.

This clonotype turned up a few times. The chain is built from TRBV2 and TRBJ2-2; D call uncertain. This CDR3 contains 12 residues. In germline, CDR1 is SNHLY, CDR2 FYNNEI. Trimming left V 8 bases short and J 0 bases short, with 4 bases between. For the CDR3, the DNA is TGTGCCAGCGTCCCGAACACCGGGGAGCTGTTTTTT. Translation: CASVPNTGELFF.